Listed here are 11 T cell receptor beta chains from one sample, sequenced in a study of blood T cell repertoires in COVID-19. Sequencing was performed with immunoSEQ multiplex PCR; in TCRdb, only in-frame clones are kept and a portion is missing. The sample shows 180,000 or so clones, about 85% of them seen only once. Sequencing used peripheral blood. The receptors were sampled from a woman over 75 with acute or convalescent COVID-19.

CDR3 amino acids: CASSPWGTGDNEQFF. CDR3 in DNA: TGCGCCAGCAGCCCCTGGGGGACAGGAGACAATGAGCAGTTCTTC. The chain links TRBV5-1 to TRBJ2-1; 8 nucleotides line up with TRBD1. This CDR3 has 15 residues. Germline V gene data show CDR1 as SGHRS and CDR2 as YFSETQ. The J segment lost 5 bases and the V segment lost 4 bases, leaving 8 bases of the junction unmatched.

The chain recombines TRBV12-3 or TRBV12-4 with TRBJ2-5; TRBD2 agrees at 7 bases. With V trimmed by 1 base and J by 5 bases, 1 base remained unmatched. The CDR3 extends over 13 amino acids. CDR3 DNA: TGTGCCAGCAGTTTAGAGGGAGGGGAGACCCAGTACTTC. It specifies CASSLEGGETQYF.

The rearrangement uses TRBV4-2 and TRBJ2-3, with D possibly TRBD2 on 5 matching bases. This CDR3 is 17 amino acids long. The V end lost 1 base, the J end lost 3 bases, and 17 bases lay between the germline ends. CDR1 and CDR2 (germline): LGHNA, YNFKEQ. Here the CDR3 DNA reads TGTGCCAGCAGCCAAGGCACACTAGGCCGGCGGACAGATACGCAGTATTTT. Translation: CASSQGTLGRRTDTQYF.

This clone was observed a single time. The V gene is TRBV10-1, the J gene TRBJ2-3; a weak D match, TRBD2 (6 bases). V was clipped by 8 bases and J by 0 bases, with 9 bases between them. The germline gives CDR1 WNHNN, CDR2 SYGVQD (reference sequence). This CDR3 is 13 amino acids long. Written as DNA, the CDR3 is TGCGCCAGCCGTCGGGGGAGCACAGATACGCAGTATTTT. It translates to CASRRGSTDTQYF.

The chain uses TRBV11-2 and TRBJ2-3; TRBD2 matches at 10 bases. The J segment lost 2 bases and the V segment lost 5 bases, leaving 7 bases of the junction unmatched. This CDR3 contains 16 residues. Germline V gene sequence: CDR1 SGHAT, CDR2 FQNNGV. The DNA for the CDR3 is TGTGCCAGCAGCCCCTCGACTAGCGGGTTCACAGATACGCAGTATTTT. Translated: CASSPSTSGFTDTQYF.

The chain couples TRBV28 to TRBJ1-2, with D possibly being TRBD1 (6 bases). The CDR3 is made up of 13 amino acids. Germline V gene lookup returns CDR1 MDHEN and CDR2 SYDVKM. The V gene lost 6 bases and the J gene lost 4 bases, with 12 bases spanning the gap. The CDR3 nucleotides are TGTGCCAGCAGAGAACAGGGAACCTATGGCTACACCTTC. Its protein is CASREQGTYGYTF.

This clone appeared a few times. The chain employs TRBV12-3 or TRBV12-4 and TRBJ1-2, with TRBD1 matching 9 bases. CDR3 length: 13 residues. J gave up 6 bases and V 6 bases, and 5 bases lay outside the gene matches. CDR3 coding DNA: TGTGCCAGCAGCCGGACAGGGGCCCATGGCTACACCTTC. As protein: CASSRTGAHGYTF.

The chain employs TRBV19 and TRBJ1-1; perhaps TRBD1 as D (5 bases). Germline V gives CDR1 LNHDA, CDR2 SQIVND (reference sequence). This CDR3 is built from 14 residues. V dropped 5 bases and J dropped 5 bases, with 15 bases sitting between them. As DNA, the CDR3 is TGTGCCAGTAGTCTGAGGGGAGGGAGAACTGAAGCTTTCTTT. Its translation is CASSLRGGRTEAFF. Using reference TRBV19 and TRBJ1-1 for the parts outside the CDR3, the full variable domain is DGGITQSPKYLFRKEGQNVTLSCEQNLNHDAMYWYRQDPGQGLRLIYYSQIVNDFQKGDIAEGYSVSREKKESFPLTVTSAQKNPTAFYLCASSLRGGRTEAFFGQGTRLTVV.

The chain carries TRBV7-2 and TRBJ2-6; a possible D gene is TRBD2 (5 bases). This CDR3 is 16 amino acids long. Germline-derived CDR1 and CDR2 are SGHTA and FQGNSA. V lost 2 bases and J 0 bases, leaving 8 bases between the germline ends. Here the CDR3 reads CASSLTGSSGANVLTF. For the CDR3, the DNA is TGTGCCAGCAGCTTAACGGGAAGCTCTGGGGCCAACGTCCTGACTTTC.

This clone has only a few counts. The DNA of the CDR3 is TGTGCCAGCAGCTTATTAAAGGGGGATTATGGCTACACCTTC. Translation: CASSLLKGDYGYTF. The rearrangement joins TRBV5-4 to TRBJ1-2, with D tentatively TRBD1 (6 bases). CDR1 SGHNT and CDR2 YYREEE come from the germline V gene (reference sequence). V was cut by 2 bases and J by 5 bases, with 13 bases left in between. This CDR3 has 14 residues.

This clone came up once. The V gene is TRBV5-8, the J gene TRBJ1-1, with a possible D match to TRBD1 (5 bases). This CDR3 spans 14 amino acids. V dropped 4 bases and J dropped 6 bases, with 16 bases sitting between them. CDR1 is SGHTS and CDR2 is YDEGEE in the germline V gene. This CDR3 reads CASSPGGDPPEAFF. The DNA for the CDR3 is TGTGCCAGCAGCCCCGGGGGGGACCCTCCTGAAGCTTTCTTT.